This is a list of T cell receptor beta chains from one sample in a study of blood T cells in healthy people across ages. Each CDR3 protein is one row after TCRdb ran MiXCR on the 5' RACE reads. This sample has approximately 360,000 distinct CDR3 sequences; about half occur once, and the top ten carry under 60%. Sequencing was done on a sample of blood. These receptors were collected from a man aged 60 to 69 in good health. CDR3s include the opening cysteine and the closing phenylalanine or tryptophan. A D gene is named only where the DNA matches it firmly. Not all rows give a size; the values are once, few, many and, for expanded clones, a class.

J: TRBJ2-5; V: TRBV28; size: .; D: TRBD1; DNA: TGTGCCAGCAGTTTATCGGGGACAGGGAAAAACGAGACCCAGTACTTC; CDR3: CASSLSGTGKNETQYF
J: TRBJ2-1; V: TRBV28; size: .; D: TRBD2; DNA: TGTGCCAGCAGTAACGGGGGGGTCGGGCATGAGCAGTTCTTC; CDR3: CASSNGGVGHEQFF
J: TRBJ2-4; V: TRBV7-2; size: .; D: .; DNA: TGTGCCAGCAAACTCCGGGGGGCCAAAAACATTCAGTACTTC; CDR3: CASKLRGAKNIQYF
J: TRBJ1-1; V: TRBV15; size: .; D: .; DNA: TGTGCCACCAGCCCCGACACTTTGGGCACTGAAGCTTTCTTT; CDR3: CATSPDTLGTEAFF
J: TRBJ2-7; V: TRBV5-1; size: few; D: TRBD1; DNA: TGCGCCAGCAGCTACTTACAGGGGGATCAATACGAGCAGTACTTC; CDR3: CASSYLQGDQYEQYF
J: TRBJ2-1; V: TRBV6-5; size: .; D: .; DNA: TGTGCCAGCAGTTACGGGGAGACCCAGTTCTTC; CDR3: CASSYGETQFF
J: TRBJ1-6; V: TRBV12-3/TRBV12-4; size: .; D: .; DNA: TGTGCCAGCAGCTTAGCGGGACGGGGCCCCAATTCACCCCTCCACTTT; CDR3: CASSLAGRGPNSPLHF
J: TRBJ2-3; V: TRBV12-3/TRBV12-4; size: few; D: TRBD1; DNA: TGTGCCAGCAGCCCGGGACAGATCGGACGGAGGCCAGATACGCAGTATTTT; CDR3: CASSPGQIGRRPDTQYF
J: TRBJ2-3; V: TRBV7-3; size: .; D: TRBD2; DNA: TGTGCCAGCAGCTTAACGACTAGCTATCGCACAGATACGCAGTATTTT; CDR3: CASSLTTSYRTDTQYF
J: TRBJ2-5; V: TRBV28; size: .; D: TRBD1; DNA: TGTGCCAGCAGAGGGACAGGGGGCTTGGGGACCCAGTACTTC; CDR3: CASRGTGGLGTQYF
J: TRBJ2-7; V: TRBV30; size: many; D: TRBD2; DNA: TGTGCCTGGAAGGCGGGAGGGCCTAACCACGAGCAGTACTTC; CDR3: CAWKAGGPNHEQYF
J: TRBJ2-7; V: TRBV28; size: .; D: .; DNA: TGTGCCAGCAGTTTATGCCGGGACAGCCGGACTAGGGACTACGAGCAGTACTTC; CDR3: CASSLCRDSRTRDYEQYF
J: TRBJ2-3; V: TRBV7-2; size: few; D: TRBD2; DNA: TGTGCCAGCAGCTTAGAAAGGCTAGCGGGCGGATCTAGCACAGATACGCAGTATTTT; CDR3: CASSLERLAGGSSTDTQYF
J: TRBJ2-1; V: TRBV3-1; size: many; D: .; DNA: TGTGCCAGCAGCCAAGACAACCACAATGAGCAGTTCTTC; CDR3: CASSQDNHNEQFF
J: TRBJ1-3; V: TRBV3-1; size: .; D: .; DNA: TGTGCCAGCAGCACCGTGACAGACTCTGGAAACACCATATATTTT; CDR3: CASSTVTDSGNTIYF
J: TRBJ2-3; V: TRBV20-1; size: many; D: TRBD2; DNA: TGCAGTGCTAGGGGACTAGCGGGGCTAACAGATACGCAGTATTTT; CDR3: CSARGLAGLTDTQYF
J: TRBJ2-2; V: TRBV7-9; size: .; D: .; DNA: TGTGCCAGCAGCTTCCAGGGGCAGAACACCGGGGAGCTGTTTTTT; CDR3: CASSFQGQNTGELFF
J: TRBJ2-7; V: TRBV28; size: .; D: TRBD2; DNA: TGTGCCAGCAGGCCAACTAGCGGGAGGGCCCACGAGCAGTACTTC; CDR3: CASRPTSGRAHEQYF
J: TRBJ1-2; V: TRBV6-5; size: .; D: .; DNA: TGTGCCAGCAGTTACGCGGAGACAGGCTATGGCTACACCTTC; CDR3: CASSYAETGYGYTF
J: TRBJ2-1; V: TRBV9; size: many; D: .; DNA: TGTGCCAGCAGCTCCGCGGGGAACTCCTACAATGAGCAGTTCTTC; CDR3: CASSSAGNSYNEQFF
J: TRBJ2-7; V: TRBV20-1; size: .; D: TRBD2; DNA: TGCAGTGCTAGAGATTCGCTAGCGGGGGGACGGCAGTACTTC; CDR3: CSARDSLAGGRQYF
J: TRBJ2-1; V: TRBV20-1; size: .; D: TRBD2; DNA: TGCAGTGCTAGAGGGCAGCGGGAGAACGGCGATGAGCAGTTCTTC; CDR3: CSARGQRENGDEQFF
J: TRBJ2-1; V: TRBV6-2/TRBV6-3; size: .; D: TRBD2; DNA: TGTGCCAGCACCAGGACTAGCGGGAGAAATGAGCAGTTCTTC; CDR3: CASTRTSGRNEQFF
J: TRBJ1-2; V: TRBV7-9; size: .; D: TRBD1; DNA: TGTGCCAGCAGCTTAGCGGGGACAGTATATACTAACTATGGCTACACCTTC; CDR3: CASSLAGTVYTNYGYTF
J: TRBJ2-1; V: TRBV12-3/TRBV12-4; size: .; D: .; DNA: TGTGCCAGCAGCTCTAATACCTACAATGAGCAGTTCTTC; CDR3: CASSSNTYNEQFF
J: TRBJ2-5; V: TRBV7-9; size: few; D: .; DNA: TGTGCCAGCAGCCGGGGGACGGAGACCCAGTACTTC; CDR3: CASSRGTETQYF
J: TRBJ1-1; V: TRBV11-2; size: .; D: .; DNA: TGTGCCAGCAGCCCAAGAGGGGCGGTGAACACTGAAGCTTTCTTT; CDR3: CASSPRGAVNTEAFF
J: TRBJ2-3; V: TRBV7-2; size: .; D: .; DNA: TGTGCCAGCAGCTTCCGTCGGGGGTCGGGAGATACGCAGTATTTT; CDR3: CASSFRRGSGDTQYF
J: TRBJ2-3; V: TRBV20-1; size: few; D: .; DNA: TGCAGTGCTAGAGATCCAGATACGCAGTATTTT; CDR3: CSARDPDTQYF
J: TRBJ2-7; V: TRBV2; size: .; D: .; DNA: TGTGCCACTAAGACCAGTCTCGGCTCCTACAATGAGCAGTACTTC; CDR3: CATKTSLGSYNEQYF
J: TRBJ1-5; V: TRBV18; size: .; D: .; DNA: TGTGCCAGCTCGCCGGACGGGAATCAGCCCCAGCATTTT; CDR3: CASSPDGNQPQHF
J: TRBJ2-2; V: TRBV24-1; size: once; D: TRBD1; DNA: TGTGCCACCAGTGACCGGGACAGGGGAGACACCGGGGAGCTGTTTTTT; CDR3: CATSDRDRGDTGELFF
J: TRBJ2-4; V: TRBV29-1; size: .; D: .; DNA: TGCAGCGTTCAGAAAGGGTCGGACATTCAGTACTTC; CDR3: CSVQKGSDIQYF
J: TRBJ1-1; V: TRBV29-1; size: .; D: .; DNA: TGCAGCCACGCGTTGCAGGGGAACACTGAAGCTTTCTTT; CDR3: CSHALQGNTEAFF
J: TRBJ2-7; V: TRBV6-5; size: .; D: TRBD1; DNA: TGTGCCGGCAGTTACGGGGGACAGGGGGCGTACGAGCAGTACTTC; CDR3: CAGSYGGQGAYEQYF
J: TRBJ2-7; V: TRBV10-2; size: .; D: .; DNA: TGCGCCAGCAGTGATGGGGGTTGGGGCTACGAGCAGTACTTC; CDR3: CASSDGGWGYEQYF
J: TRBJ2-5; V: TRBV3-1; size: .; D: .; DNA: TGTGCCAGCAGCCGCTCGGGGACACCCCAAGAGACCCAGTACTTC; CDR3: CASSRSGTPQETQYF
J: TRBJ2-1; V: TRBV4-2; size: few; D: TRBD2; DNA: TGTGCCAGCAGCCAGACCGGGACTAGTAGGGGGAATGAGCAGTTCTTC; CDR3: CASSQTGTSRGNEQFF
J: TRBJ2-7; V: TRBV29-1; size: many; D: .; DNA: TGCAGCGTCGGAGGGGGACCCTACTCCTACGAGCAGTACTTC; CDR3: CSVGGGPYSYEQYF
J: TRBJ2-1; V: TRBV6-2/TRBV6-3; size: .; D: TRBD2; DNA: TGTGCCAGCTCAGGAGCGGGACTAGCGAACAATGAGCAGTTCTTC; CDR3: CASSGAGLANNEQFF
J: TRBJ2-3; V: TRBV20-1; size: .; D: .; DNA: TGCAGTGCCCGACGCACCACAGATACGCAGTATTTT; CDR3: CSARRTTDTQYF
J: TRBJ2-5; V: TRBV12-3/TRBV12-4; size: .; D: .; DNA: TGTGCCAGCACCTTCAGGGGGGAAGAGACCCAGTACTTC; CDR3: CASTFRGEETQYF
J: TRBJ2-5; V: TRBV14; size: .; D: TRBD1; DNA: TGTGCCAGCAGCCAAGGGACAGGGCTAGCTCAAGAGACCCAGTACTTC; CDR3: CASSQGTGLAQETQYF
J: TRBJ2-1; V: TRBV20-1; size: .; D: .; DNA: TGCAGTGGGGGTCAGGGCGATGAGCAGTTCTTC; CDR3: CSGGQGDEQFF
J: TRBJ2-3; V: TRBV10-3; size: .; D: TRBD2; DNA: TGTGCCACCAGGACTAGCGGATCCCCTCGCACAGATACGCGGTATTTT; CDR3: CATRTSGSPRTDTRYF
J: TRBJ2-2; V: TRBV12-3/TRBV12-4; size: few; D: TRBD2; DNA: TGTGCCAGCAGACTGCCGGCGGGGGTGAACACCGGGGAGCTGTTTTTT; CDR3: CASRLPAGVNTGELFF
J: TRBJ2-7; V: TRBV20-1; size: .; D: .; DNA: TGCAGTGCTATTCCCCAGCGGAACTCCTACGAGCAGTACTTC; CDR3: CSAIPQRNSYEQYF
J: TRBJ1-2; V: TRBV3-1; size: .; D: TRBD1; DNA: TGTGCCAGTACACAGGGGCGAGGCTATGGCTACACCTTC; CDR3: CASTQGRGYGYTF